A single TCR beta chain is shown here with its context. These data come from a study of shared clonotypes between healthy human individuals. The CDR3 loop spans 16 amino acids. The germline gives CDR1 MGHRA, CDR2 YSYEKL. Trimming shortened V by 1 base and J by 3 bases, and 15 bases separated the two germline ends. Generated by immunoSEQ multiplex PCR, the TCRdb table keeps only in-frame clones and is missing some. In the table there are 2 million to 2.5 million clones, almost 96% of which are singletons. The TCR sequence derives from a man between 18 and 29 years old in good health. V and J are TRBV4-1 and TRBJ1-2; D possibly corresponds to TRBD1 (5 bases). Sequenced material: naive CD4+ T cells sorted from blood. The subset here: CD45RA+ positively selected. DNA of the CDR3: TGCGCCAGCAGCCAAGCTGGAGGGGCGTCACACTATGGCTACACCTTC. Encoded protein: CASSQAGGASHYGYTF.